Here is one T cell receptor beta chain with its context. The antigen remains undetermined. PCR amplification relied on 60 Vbeta primers (plus 13 Jbeta primers). TCRdb's table, derived via immunoSEQ multiplex PCR, lists solely in-frame clones and lacks some. The table includes 200,000 or so clones, over 80% detected once. The data originate from a study of cytomegalovirus exposure and HLA in healthy donors. Background on the study: From HLA-typed donors, an early data release held roughly 89 million unique TCRs. Study-wide results and limits: Overall, roughly 170 TCR beta chains were annotated as cytomegalovirus-associated. In a later analysis, a genetic analysis reported fewer productive-TCR N-insertions in an Asian-associated ancestry cluster than the cohort average.

The CDR3 is made up of 13 amino acids. With 8 bases clipped from V and 4 bases from J, the junction kept 7 bases outside the gene matches. Germline-derived CDR1 and CDR2 are KGHSH and LQKENI. This TCR derives from a boy younger than 10 in good health and CMV-seronegative. The rearrangement links TRBV18 to TRBJ1-1, with 7 bases identical to TRBD1. The sample comprised PBMCs. CDR3 sequence: CASRDPGGTEAFF. The CDR3, as DNA: TGTGCCAGCCGAGACCCAGGGGGCACTGAAGCTTTCTTT.